These T cell receptor beta chains were read from a single sample in a study of spatial heterogeneity in lung cancer. TCRdb ran MiXCR on the 5' RACE reads and lists one entry per CDR3 protein. Of approximately 20,000 distinct CDR3 sequences listed, about 4.7% are singletons. Sequencing was performed on PBMCs, taken at surgery. The receptors come from a male donor with early-stage non-small cell lung cancer. The CDR3 runs from the conserved cysteine through the conserved F or W. The order of the fields is V gene, J gene, clone size, D gene, CDR3 protein, CDR3 DNA. D genes are given only for firm matches. Clone size is given for some rows only: seen once, a few or many times, or a class if the clone is expanded.

>TRBV7-9|TRBJ2-5|.|TRBD2
CASSLLAGASGGKETQYF
TGTGCCAGCAGCTTATTGGCCGGGGCTAGCGGGGGGAAGGAGACCCAGTACTTC
>TRBV20-1|TRBJ2-5|many|.
CSARDLVARGGGGETQYF
TGCAGTGCTAGAGATTTGGTCGCTCGCGGGGGAGGGGGCGAGACCCAGTACTTC
>TRBV28|TRBJ1-1|many|.
CASSLGGGGGTEAFF
TGTGCCAGCAGTTTAGGCGGAGGAGGAGGGACTGAAGCTTTCTTT
>TRBV20-1|TRBJ2-1|few|.
CSARVAEHRNEQFF
TGCAGTGCTAGAGTGGCGGAGCACAGGAATGAGCAGTTCTTC
>TRBV7-9|TRBJ1-5|many|.
CASSLAQGSGNQPQHF
TGTGCCAGCAGCTTAGCGCAAGGTTCGGGCAATCAGCCCCAGCATTTT
>TRBV7-9|TRBJ1-2|many|.
CASSPVSGGYTF
TGTGCCAGCAGCCCGGTATCAGGGGGCTACACCTTC
>TRBV5-6|TRBJ2-1|many|.
CASSFIAYNEQFF
TGTGCCAGCAGCTTCATAGCCTACAATGAGCAGTTCTTC
>TRBV11-1|TRBJ2-5|medium-sized|TRBD1
CASSPQGRTQYF
TGTGCCAGCAGCCCACAGGGGAGGACCCAGTACTTC
>TRBV4-1|TRBJ1-5|many|.
CASSQETLGLFSNQPQHF
TGCGCCAGCAGCCAAGAAACCCTCGGCCTATTTAGCAATCAGCCCCAGCATTTT
>TRBV6-2/TRBV6-3|TRBJ2-3|many|.
CASSLISRSSTDTQYF
TGTGCCAGCAGCCTCATTAGCAGATCTAGCACAGATACGCAGTATTTT
>TRBV19|TRBJ2-3|many|.
CASSSVYLTTDTQYF
TGTGCCAGTAGTTCGGTCTATCTAACCACAGATACGCAGTATTTT
>TRBV20-1|TRBJ2-6|many|.
CSARDDSGANVLTF
TGCAGTGCTAGAGATGACTCTGGGGCCAACGTCCTGACTTTC
>TRBV12-3/TRBV12-4|TRBJ1-2|.|.
CVSSLTGEGDYGYTF
TGTGTCAGCAGTCTAACCGGGGAGGGCGACTATGGCTACACCTTC
>TRBV5-1|TRBJ2-6|many|TRBD1
CASSFQGAGANVLTF
TGCGCCAGCAGCTTCCAGGGGGCAGGGGCCAACGTCCTGACTTTC
>TRBV20-1|TRBJ2-1|.|TRBD1
CSASRQGPYNEQFF
TGCAGTGCCAGCCGACAGGGACCCTACAATGAGCAGTTCTTC
>TRBV2|TRBJ2-7|many|TRBD1
CASKSGTGGPEQYF
TGTGCCAGCAAGTCCGGGACAGGGGGCCCCGAGCAGTACTTC
>TRBV12-3/TRBV12-4|TRBJ2-7|few|TRBD1
CASSYYRGPSYEQYF
TGTGCCAGCAGTTATTACAGGGGGCCCTCCTACGAGCAGTACTTC
>TRBV6-2/TRBV6-3|TRBJ2-7|many|.
CASSPLGEQYF
TGTGCCAGCAGTCCCTTGGGTGAGCAGTACTTC
>TRBV5-1|TRBJ2-1|few|.
CASSLTEGVNEQFF
TGCGCCAGCAGCTTGACGGAAGGCGTCAATGAGCAGTTCTTC
>TRBV7-2|TRBJ2-5|.|.
CASSLFVGFQETQYF
TGTGCCAGCAGCCTCTTTGTAGGATTCCAAGAGACCCAGTACTTC
>TRBV7-2|TRBJ1-6|many|.
CASSVGTSPLHF
TGTGCCAGCAGCGTAGGGACTTCACCCCTCCACTTT
>TRBV7-9|TRBJ2-1|medium-sized|TRBD2
CASSSRRLAGGINEQFF
TGTGCCAGCAGCTCCCGAAGGCTAGCGGGAGGTATTAATGAGCAGTTCTTC
>TRBV20-1|TRBJ2-1|.|TRBD2
CSASHSGRASNEQFF
TGCAGTGCTAGCCATAGCGGGAGGGCCAGCAATGAGCAGTTCTTC